These T cell receptor beta chains were read from a single sample in a study of regulatory T cells in long-lasting Graves disease. One entry per CDR3 protein results from TCRdb running MiXCR on the multiplex PCR reads. The data contain roughly 320,000 distinct CDR3 sequences, approximately 15% of them singletons. The sample was also linked to a second study, of T cells in Graves' hyperthyroidism and ophthalmopathy.

This sample comprised peripheral blood mononuclear cells (PBMCs), obtained at new diagnosis, from a patient treated with antithyroid drugs. The origin of the receptors is a man aged 35 to 55 with Graves disease. Each CDR3 is given with its conserved first and last residue. Fields, in order: V gene, D gene, J gene, CDR3 protein. D genes are given only for firm matches.

TRBV2	NA	TRBJ2-3	CASRLGSQYF
TRBV7-3	TRBD1	TRBJ1-1	CASSRQGRDTEAFF
TRBV5-1	NA	TRBJ2-2	CASSFRRDTGELFF
TRBV5-1	TRBD1	TRBJ2-2	CASSSTGGYGELFF
TRBV11-3	NA	TRBJ2-2	CASSKSRGTGELFF
TRBV7-2	NA	TRBJ1-1	CASSLDATEAFF
TRBV4-3	NA	TRBJ2-1	CASSQEPAGGAANEQFF
TRBV20-1	TRBD1	TRBJ2-7	CSGSSVVGTGDEQYF
TRBV6-5	NA	TRBJ1-5	CASSYRVGNQPQHF
TRBV9	NA	TRBJ2-7	CASSVGSGRGEQYF
TRBV7-9	NA	TRBJ2-1	CASSLGTLEQFF
TRBV20-1	TRBD2	TRBJ2-5	CSAAKIGGGDLETQYF
TRBV9	TRBD1	TRBJ1-6	CASSAQGGTSPLHF
TRBV3-1	NA	TRBJ2-5	CASSRRNSPYQETQYF
TRBV10-3	TRBD1	TRBJ1-5	CAISEGQGAREQPQHF
TRBV28	NA	TRBJ1-6	CASSSPQGLNSPLHF
TRBV20-1	NA	TRBJ2-5	CSYRRQETQYF